This T cell receptor (beta chain) originates from a study of OX40 agonist ivuxolimab in advanced cancers. As for the study in general: People in dose escalation had one of these cancers: hepatocellular carcinoma, melanoma, renal cell or head and neck cancer. Partial responses, seen in three patients, involved one hepatocellular carcinoma and two cutaneous melanomas. General study findings and limits: Fewer expanded clones were found on average in CD4+ than in CD8+ T cells.

Autoimmune disease history or systemic immunosuppression led to patients being barred. The CDR3 totals 15 residues. Deletions cut 3 bases from V and 1 base from J, with 12 bases between. Germline V gene lookup returns CDR1 SGHRS and CDR2 YFSETQ. Libraries were prepared by immunoSEQ multiplex PCR; TCRdb keeps only in-frame clonotypes and omits some of them. The repertoire consists of about 100,000 clones, with just over 90% occurring once and the leading ten covering more than 0.6%. Points on this clone: Its antigen is unidentified.

V usage is TRBV5-1 and J usage is TRBJ2-3; the D gene is possibly TRBD2 (6 bases). The sequence came from an adult with an advanced solid tumor such as melanoma, head and neck, liver or kidney cancer. This sample comprised CD4+ or CD8+ T cells sorted from blood, obtained in a trial of the OX40 agonist ivuxolimab. This CDR3 reads CASSSGLPRTDTQYF. The CDR3 DNA follows: TGCGCCAGCAGCTCTGGACTACCCCGCACAGATACGCAGTATTTT.